These 6 T cell receptor beta chains were all obtained from the same sample, sequenced in a study of T cell changes during pregnancy in multiple sclerosis. The repertoire was sequenced with immunoSEQ multiplex PCR; TCRdb's copy has only in-frame clones and lacks some. The table records approximately 120,000 clones, 90% to 96% of them present only once. Sequenced material: peripheral blood, taken after pregnancy. The receptors here all came from a female donor with multiple sclerosis, enrolled in a pregnancy study.

The chain links TRBV7-9 to TRBJ1-1; D possibly corresponds to TRBD1 (6 bases). Germline CDR1 is SEHNR and CDR2 is FQNEAQ (reference sequence). This CDR3 comprises 14 residues. V was clipped by 5 bases and J by 11 bases, with 21 bases between them. CDR3 in DNA: TGTGCCAGCAGCCCCCAGGGGACAACAAATCAGGCTTTCTTT. As protein: CASSPQGTTNQAFF.

V usage is TRBV5-1 and J usage is TRBJ1-2, with 7 bases that match TRBD1. Germline V gives CDR1 SGHRS, CDR2 YFSETQ. Unmatched junction bases numbered 5, after V lost 4 bases and J lost 8 bases. This CDR3 contains 12 residues. The CDR3 nucleotides read TGCGCCAGCAGCGCCAGGGGGAGAGGCTACACCTTC. Translating gives CASSARGRGYTF.

The genes are TRBV19 and TRBJ1-4, with a weak D call TRBD1 (6 bases). CDR1 LNHDA and CDR2 SQIVND come from the germline V gene (reference sequence). CDR3 length: 15 amino acids. The ends were cut back, 3 bases at V and 8 bases at J, with 16 bases in the middle. The DNA of the CDR3 is TGTGCCAGTAGTATCGCACAGGGAAAGAGGGAAAAACTGTTTTTT. It encodes CASSIAQGKREKLFF.

This clone was seen more than once but under ten times. This chain connects TRBV6-6 to TRBJ2-7; perhaps TRBD2 as D (5 bases). The CDR3 loop spans 15 amino acids. Per the germline V gene, CDR1 is MNHNY and CDR2 is SVGAGI (reference sequence). The germline V and J ends were trimmed by 6 bases and 0 bases, with 15 bases remaining between them. The CDR3 here is CASSPPGMNSYEQYF. In nucleotides, the CDR3 is TGTGCCAGCAGCCCACCCGGGATGAACTCCTACGAGCAGTACTTC.

CDR3 region: CASGPPGDTEAFF. CDR3 sequence (DNA): TGTGCCAGCGGGCCGCCAGGTGACACTGAAGCTTTCTTT. The J gene is TRBJ1-1, the V gene TRBV28; D gene unclear. V lost 8 bases and J 3 bases, leaving 13 bases between the germline ends. CDR3 length: 13 residues. CDR1 and CDR2 from the germline V gene are MDHEN and SYDVKM.

CDR3: CASSQVTGLVPYEQYF. CDR3 nucleotide sequence: TGCGCCAGCAGCCAAGTAACGGGACTAGTTCCCTACGAGCAGTACTTC. This chain uses TRBV4-1 with TRBJ2-7, with 8 nucleotides matching TRBD2. The CDR3 extends over 16 amino acids. V shed 1 base, J shed 2 bases, and the junction held 7 bases outside the gene matches. Germline CDR1 MGHRA, CDR2 YSYEKL.